What follows are 23 T cell receptor beta chains derived from one specimen sequenced in a study of metastatic and nonmetastatic thyroid tumors. MiXCR reprocessed the PCR reads for TCRdb. This table has over 70,000 clones, 18% appearing once. Thyroid surgery was preceded by no treatment in any patient. The sample was blood. These receptor sequences come from a female donor with papillary thyroid cancer or a benign thyroid nodule (not recorded which). Some clones in this sample may be carry-over from other donors' samples.

In its sample, this clone was seen many times. The CDR3 nucleotides are TGCAGCGTTGGGGAGGAGGGAGAACGCGGCTACACCTTC. Its protein product is CSVGEEGERGYTF. The chain is built from TRBV29-1 and TRBJ1-2; D is ambiguous. Germline V lookup: CDR1 SQVTM, CDR2 ANQGSEA. This CDR3 has 13 amino acids. Deletions cut 4 bases from V and 8 bases from J, with 17 bases between.

This clone was counted between two and nine times. A read error is possible here, since a much larger clone lies one base away. CDR3 residues: CSVEGCGRARTQYF. The CDR3 DNA reads as TGCAGCGTTGAAGGGTGCGGGAGGGCCCGGACGCAGTATTTT. The chain employs TRBV29-1 and TRBJ2-3, with TRBD2 identical over 9 bases. The CDR3 spans 14 residues. Germline values: CDR1 SQVTM, CDR2 ANQGSEA. Unmatched junction bases numbered 8, after V lost 1 base and J lost 9 bases.

This clone appeared many times. This rearrangement joins TRBV24-1 to TRBJ2-3, with 8 bases aligning to TRBD1. The CDR3 consists of 16 residues. After removal of 0 bases from V and 6 bases from J, the junction contained 7 bases not matched to a gene. From germline, CDR1 is KGHDR and CDR2 SFDVKD. CDR3 nucleotide sequence: TGTGCCACCAGTGATTTGGGACAGGGAAAGCCGGATACGCAGTATTTT. Residues: CATSDLGQGKPDTQYF.

The sample holds many counts of this clone. The V call is TRBV5-6, the J call TRBJ2-3; TRBD2 matches at 11 bases. Germline V lookup: CDR1 SGHDT, CDR2 YYEEEE. This CDR3 has 14 residues. V lost 4 bases and J lost 5; bases outside the gene matches: 3. In DNA, the CDR3 is TGTGCCAGCAGCCCTGGGACTAGCGGAGATACGCAGTATTTT. Residues: CASSPGTSGDTQYF.

This clone was seen at least ten times. The chain carries TRBV7-2 and TRBJ1-2; unclear D gene. Between the trimmed V and J ends, which lost 8 bases and 9 bases, there was a span of 19 bases. Looked up from germline, CDR1 is SGHTA and CDR2 is FQGNSA. CDR3 length equals 13 residues. DNA for the CDR3: TGTGCCAGCCGCCTTAGAGGGAGCATGAGCTACACCTTC. Amino acid sequence: CASRLRGSMSYTF.

This clone was detected a few times. This chain joins TRBV28 and TRBJ1-3; a weak D match, TRBD1 (5 bases). The germline gives CDR1 MDHEN, CDR2 SYDVKM. The CDR3 totals 15 residues. V was shortened by 1 base and J by 7 bases, with 14 bases between the two germline ends. The CDR3 DNA follows: TGTGCCAGCAGTTTATCGGGGGGATGTGGGAACACCATATATTTT. Its protein is CASSLSGGCGNTIYF.

This clone has at least ten counts. The chain carries TRBV5-1 and TRBJ2-3; no reliable D call. The CDR3 has 13 amino acids. Trimming took 4 bases from V and 2 from J, leaving 8 bases between them. CDR1 and CDR2 from the germline V gene are SGHRS and YFSETQ. CDR3 sequence reads: CASSEDHTDTQYF. CDR3 DNA: TGCGCCAGCAGCGAGGACCACACAGATACGCAGTATTTT.

V is TRBV10-1 and J is TRBJ1-1; no reliable D call. V was trimmed by 6 bases and J by 4 bases, leaving 9 bases between them. Looked up from germline, CDR1 is WNHNN and CDR2 is SYGVQD (reference sequence). The CDR3 has 12 amino acids. CDR3 region: CASRGDGTEAFF. The CDR3 nucleotides are TGCGCCAGCAGGGGAGATGGCACTGAAGCTTTCTTT.

This clone occurred many times. J is TRBJ2-3 and V is TRBV9, with 11 bases aligning to TRBD2. The trim removed 7 bases at V and 1 base at J, leaving 5 bases unmatched. Looked up from germline, CDR1 is SGDLS and CDR2 is YYNGEE. The CDR3 contains 15 residues. The CDR3 loop is CASWPGLAGTDTQYF. CDR3 nucleotides: TGTGCCAGCTGGCCGGGACTAGCGGGCACAGATACGCAGTATTTT.

In this sample, this clone turned up a few times. The chain carries TRBV12-3 or TRBV12-4 and TRBJ1-2; D is unclear. Trimming shortened V by 6 bases and J by 3 bases, and 14 bases separated the two germline ends. CDR3 length: 14 amino acids. The CDR3 reads CASSGWVSHYGYTF. The CDR3 DNA follows: TGTGCCAGCAGCGGCTGGGTTAGCCACTATGGCTACACCTTC.

This clone was found a few times. The chain combines TRBV6-5 with TRBJ1-2; D is undetermined. The CDR3 sequence is 14 residues long. V lost 2 bases to trimming and J lost 3 bases, with 10 bases between them. Germline CDR1 reads MNHEY; CDR2 reads SVGAGI. In DNA, the CDR3 is TGTGCCAGCAGTTACGAAAAAGGGTACTATGGCTACACCTTC. Its translation is CASSYEKGYYGYTF.

At least ten counts were recorded for this clone. Here the CDR3 DNA reads TGTGCCAGCGGGGGGACCATGAACACTGAAGCTTTCTTT. This codes for CASGGTMNTEAFF. This rearrangement joins TRBV12-3 or TRBV12-4 to TRBJ1-1; D is possibly TRBD1 (5 bases). There are 13 residues in the CDR3. Deletions cut 8 bases from V and 0 bases from J, with 10 bases between.

This clone was seen at least ten times. The chain couples TRBV20-1 to TRBJ2-5; TRBD1 agrees at 9 bases. V trimming: 1 base; J trimming: 5 bases; junction bases outside the gene matches: 11. CDR1 and CDR2 (germline): DFQATT, SNEGSKA (reference sequence). This CDR3 is 16 amino acids long. The DNA for the CDR3 is TGCAGTGCTAGAGTGGTACAGGGGGCGAAAGGCGAGACCCAGTACTTC. Translating gives CSARVVQGAKGETQYF.

The V and J genes are TRBV24-1 and TRBJ2-3; 12 bases line up with TRBD1. CDR3 length: 16 residues. Germline V lookup: CDR1 KGHDR, CDR2 SFDVKD. Trimming took 7 bases from V and 1 from J; bases not matched to a gene: 5. CDR3 nucleotide sequence: TGTGCCACCAGAGAGGGACAGGGGGCCGGCACAGATACGCAGTATTTT. This translates into CATREGQGAGTDTQYF.

This clone was counted at least ten times. The gene calls are TRBV6-5 and TRBJ1-2; D gene uncertain. Germline CDR1 is MNHEY and CDR2 is SVGAGI. The CDR3 is 14 amino acids. V shed 2 bases and J shed 8 bases, with 15 bases lying between them. CDR3 in amino acids: CASSYPWPERGYTF. CDR3 bases: TGTGCCAGCAGTTACCCCTGGCCAGAACGAGGCTACACCTTC.

In its sample, this clone was seen a few times. A single base separates this from a much larger clone, so it may be a read error. The rearrangement uses TRBV6-2 or TRBV6-3 and TRBJ2-1; the D is unclear. Trimming removed 4 bases at V and 9 bases at J, with 7 bases between. CDR1 is MNHEY and CDR2 is SVGEGT in the germline V gene. This CDR3 contains 11 residues. The CDR3 region has the DNA TGTGCCAGCAGTTCGGTGTGTGAGCAGTTCTTC. The encoded protein is CASSSVCEQFF.

This clone was detected many times. This could be a read error, since a much larger clone is one nucleotide away. J is TRBJ1-5 and V is TRBV6-1, with D tentatively TRBD1 (5 bases). The CDR3 extends over 14 amino acids. Germline V CDR1 and CDR2: MNHNS, SASEGT. CDR3 sequence reads: CAGSGLGDNQPQHF. For the CDR3, the DNA is TGTGCCGGCAGCGGCCTGGGGGACAATCAGCCCCAGCATTTT.

This clone appeared a few times. The V gene is TRBV5-1, the J gene TRBJ2-4; D is unresolved. The V gene's germline CDR1 is SGHRS and CDR2 YFSETQ. The CDR3 loop spans 13 amino acids. Trimming took off 0 bases at V and 7 bases at J, with 8 bases between the two ends. The CDR3 spells CASSLERKNIQYF. The CDR3 DNA reads TGCGCCAGCAGCTTGGAAAGGAAGAACATTCAGTACTTC. The full variable domain, completed using reference TRBV5-1 and TRBJ2-4, is KAGVTQTPRYLIKTRGQQVTLSCSPISGHRSVSWYQQTPGQGLQFLFEYFSETQRNKGNFPGRFSGRQFSNSRSEMNVSTLELGDSALYLCASSLERKNIQYFGAGTRLSVL.

In its sample, this clone was seen many times. DNA for the CDR3: TGTGCCAGCAGTTTAAAGACAGGGTGGATCACTGAAGCTTTCTTT. It is translated as CASSLKTGWITEAFF. The chain has TRBV27 and TRBJ1-1, with TRBD1 identical over 7 bases. This CDR3 comprises 15 residues. J was trimmed by 4 bases and V by 2 bases; bases with no gene match: 7. The germline V gene has CDR1 MNHEY and CDR2 SMNVEV (reference sequence).

Many counts were recorded for this clone. The chain uses TRBV25-1 and TRBJ1-2; tentative D call: TRBD1 (6 bases). The V end lost 8 bases, the J end lost 4 bases, and 14 bases lay between the germline ends. Germline CDR1 is MGHDK and CDR2 is SYGVNS. The CDR3 has 13 residues. CDR3 DNA sequence: TGTGCCAGCTTTTCGGACAGAAGCTATGGCTACACCTTC. Its protein is CASFSDRSYGYTF.

This clone has at least ten counts. This chain uses TRBV5-8 with TRBJ2-5; TRBD2 agrees at 7 bases. Germline values: CDR1 SGHTS, CDR2 YDEGEE. V trimming: 0 bases; J trimming: 2 bases; junction bases outside the gene matches: 1. This CDR3 has 14 amino acids. The CDR3 sequence is CASSLGGGQETQYF. CDR3 DNA: TGTGCCAGCAGCTTGGGGGGGGGTCAAGAGACCCAGTACTTC.

This clone was seen a few times. This sequence may be a read error, since a much larger clone differs from it by one base. The chain has TRBV2 and TRBJ2-2; D not certain. From germline, CDR1 is SNHLY and CDR2 FYNNEI. The CDR3 spans 14 residues. CDR3 nucleotide sequence: TGTACCAGCAGCGCGGCCGATCACACCGGGGAGCTGTTTTTT. Protein product: CTSSAADHTGELFF.

V usage is TRBV9 and J usage is TRBJ2-3; tentative D call: TRBD1 (6 bases). The V gene's germline CDR1 is SGDLS and CDR2 YYNGEE. The CDR3 contains 16 residues. The V and J ends lost 2 bases and 0 bases respectively, with 13 bases between them. The CDR3 here is CASSVLSGASTDTQYF. The CDR3 DNA reads TGTGCCAGCAGCGTTTTATCAGGGGCTAGCACAGATACGCAGTATTTT. Looking up the rest from reference TRBV9 and TRBJ2-3 gives the full variable domain: DSGVTQTPKHLITATGQRVTLRCSPRSGDLSVYWYQQSLDQGLQFLIQYYNGEERAKGNILERFSAQQFPDLHSELNLSSLELGDSALYFCASSVLSGASTDTQYFGPGTRLTVL.